This entry concerns a single TCR beta chain. The data are from a study of T cells after yellow fever vaccination. Study outcomes and limitations: Most primary-vaccination clones reappeared after the booster (approximately 95% CD4, about 87% CD8). A weaker secondary response peaked on day 5, the primary on day 15.

One entry per CDR3 protein, called by TCRdb with MiXCR from the 5' RACE reads. The sample contains more than 65,000 distinct CDR3 sequences, about an eighth of which appear only once. J gave up 4 bases and V 0 bases, and 2 bases lay outside the gene matches. From germline, CDR1 is MRHNA and CDR2 SNTAGT. The CDR3 sequence is 15 residues long. The chain links TRBV6-4 to TRBJ2-3; 9 nucleotides align to TRBD2. This sequence was found in a man between 18 and 29 years old who received the YFV17D yellow fever vaccine. The sample consisted of CD8+ T cells not binding an NS4B(214-222) dextramer, sorted from PBMCs, taken approximately 22 days after the first yellow fever vaccination. Here the CDR3 reads CASSDSGGGADTQYF. The CDR3 region has the DNA TGTGCCAGCAGTGACTCAGGCGGGGGGGCAGATACGCAGTATTTT.